One sample yielded the 24 T cell receptor beta chains listed below, sequenced in a study of shared clonotypes between healthy human individuals. Assay: immunoSEQ multiplex PCR; the TCRdb copy retains only in-frame clones and omits some. The sample records 1.4 million or so clones, approximately 98.5% being singletons. Sequencing input: naive CD4+ T cells sorted from blood. As to subset: CD45RA+ positively selected. The receptors shown here come from a man aged 25 to 40 in good health.

This chain connects TRBV7-8 to TRBJ2-1; D is perhaps TRBD1 (5 bases). Germline CDR1 and CDR2: SGHVS and FQNEAQ. Trimming stripped 1 base from V and 4 bases from J, with 11 bases between. The CDR3 has 15 residues. The DNA for the CDR3 is TGTGCCAGCAGCTTAGGCAGGGAATTTTACAATGAGCAGTTCTTC. Protein: CASSLGREFYNEQFF.

CDR3: CASSFGSDNEQFF. For the CDR3, the DNA is TGCGCCAGCAGCTTTGGCAGCGACAATGAGCAGTTCTTC. The chain uses TRBV5-1 and TRBJ2-1, with unresolved D. V lost 2 bases and J lost 5, with 8 bases in between. Germline assignment: CDR1 SGHRS and CDR2 YFSETQ. The CDR3 is made up of 13 amino acids.

This clone is a singleton in its sample. The genes are TRBV15 and TRBJ1-4; no clear D gene. Germline CDR1 is LNHNV and CDR2 is YYDKDF (reference sequence). V lost 1 base and J lost 8, with 14 bases in between. The CDR3 extends over 15 amino acids. In DNA form, the CDR3 reads TGTGCCACCAGCAGAGCACACGAACCATCGGAAAAACTGTTTTTT. Protein: CATSRAHEPSEKLFF. Complete variable domain (other parts from reference TRBV15 and TRBJ1-4): DAMVIQNPRYQVTQFGKPVTLSCSQTLNHNVMYWYQQKSSQAPKLLFHYYDKDFNNEADTPDNFQSRRPNTSFCFLDIRSPGLGDTAMYLCATSRAHEPSEKLFFGSGTQLSVL.

The chain recombines TRBV19 with TRBJ2-4; maybe TRBD2 (5 bases). Trimming took off 5 bases at V and 3 bases at J, with 26 bases between the two ends. Germline V lookup: CDR1 LNHDA, CDR2 SQIVND (reference sequence). The CDR3 runs 19 residues. The CDR3 spells CASSRTGLIPLDGKNIQYF. The CDR3 DNA is TGTGCCAGTAGTCGTACCGGACTCATCCCTCTTGACGGCAAAAACATTCAGTACTTC.

The count of this clone is one. The CDR3, as DNA: TGTGCCAGCAGCTTGGACAGGTTAAGCAATCAGCCCCAGCATTTT. Amino acid sequence: CASSLDRLSNQPQHF. The rearrangement uses TRBV6-1 and TRBJ1-5, with TRBD1 identical over 7 bases. With V trimmed by 6 bases and J by 1 base, 6 bases remained unmatched. Looked up from germline, CDR1 is MNHNS and CDR2 is SASEGT. The CDR3 runs to 15 residues.

V and J are TRBV28 and TRBJ2-7; unclear D gene. In germline, CDR1 is MDHEN, CDR2 SYDVKM. V was pared by 3 bases and J by 5 bases, with 11 bases between. This CDR3 region has 13 residues. CDR3 nucleotide sequence: TGTGCCAGCAGTTTGTTAGGTCCCAACGAGCAGTACTTC. This encodes CASSLLGPNEQYF. The full variable domain, rest sourced from reference TRBV28 and TRBJ2-7, is DVKVTQSSRYLVKRTGEKVFLECVQDMDHENMFWYRQDPGLGLRLIYFSYDVKMKEKGDIPEGYSVSREKKERFSLILESASTNQTSMYLCASSLLGPNEQYFGPGTRLTVT.

The chain links TRBV28 to TRBJ2-7, with D perhaps matching TRBD2 (5 bases). The germline V and J ends were trimmed by 2 bases and 0 bases, with 11 bases remaining between them. CDR3 size: 15 residues. The germline gives CDR1 MDHEN, CDR2 SYDVKM. CDR3 sequence: CASSLVGVNSYEQYF. DNA of the CDR3: TGTGCCAGCAGTTTAGTGGGAGTGAACTCCTACGAGCAGTACTTC.

This chain links TRBV5-1 with TRBJ2-7; weak D call: TRBD1 (6 bases). Germline V CDR1 and CDR2: SGHRS, YFSETQ. This CDR3 contains 14 residues. Trimming removed 2 bases at V and 2 bases at J, with 11 bases between. This CDR3 is CASSLGTYPYEQYF. The CDR3 nucleotides read TGCGCCAGCAGCTTAGGGACATACCCCTACGAGCAGTACTTC.

This chain joins TRBV13 and TRBJ2-1; 12 nucleotides match TRBD2. Germline-derived CDR1 and CDR2 are PRHDT and FYEKMQ (reference sequence). The CDR3 has 17 amino acids. Trimming cost V 5 bases and J 0 bases; bases outside gene matches: 5. The CDR3 region has the DNA TGTGCCAGCAGCCCAGGACTAGCGGGGAGCTCCTACAATGAGCAGTTCTTC. As protein: CASSPGLAGSSYNEQFF.

V is TRBV6-5 and J is TRBJ2-1; perhaps TRBD1 as D (5 bases). Germline lookup yields CDR1 MNHEY and CDR2 SVGAGI. The V end lost 10 bases, the J end lost 4 bases, and 20 bases lay between the germline ends. The CDR3 sequence is 15 residues long. CDR3 residues: CATRGASDKYNEQFF. The CDR3 nucleotides read TGTGCCACCCGTGGGGCGTCGGACAAATACAATGAGCAGTTCTTC.

This chain connects TRBV28 to TRBJ2-1; 10 positions match TRBD2. With 4 bases clipped from V and 4 bases from J, the junction kept 4 bases outside the gene matches. This CDR3 comprises 15 residues. Per the germline V gene, CDR1 is MDHEN and CDR2 is SYDVKM. The CDR3 DNA reads as TGTGCCAGCAGTTGGACTAGCGGAAATTACAATGAGCAGTTCTTC. Translating gives CASSWTSGNYNEQFF. The full variable domain, in which reference TRBV28 and TRBJ2-1 provide the parts outside the CDR3, is DVKVTQSSRYLVKRTGEKVFLECVQDMDHENMFWYRQDPGLGLRLIYFSYDVKMKEKGDIPEGYSVSREKKERFSLILESASTNQTSMYLCASSWTSGNYNEQFFGPGTRLTVL.

The chain couples TRBV15 to TRBJ1-5; D is unresolved. This CDR3 region has 16 residues. V lost 3 bases to trimming and J lost 5 bases, with 17 bases between them. The V gene's germline CDR1 is LNHNV and CDR2 YYDKDF (reference sequence). CDR3 nucleotides: TGTGCCACCAGCAGGTCGACTTATGGGGTCGATCAGCCCCAGCATTTT. Protein: CATSRSTYGVDQPQHF.

On this clone: The identical CDR3 is also encoded by other nucleotide sequences in the sample. The chain has TRBV29-1 and TRBJ2-1; TRBD2 matches at 13 bases. V shed 4 bases and J 0 bases; nucleotides not matched to a gene: 0. Germline assignment: CDR1 SQVTM and CDR2 ANQGSEA. The CDR3 totals 15 residues. The CDR3 DNA reads TGCAGCGTTGGGACTAGCGGGAGCTCCTACAATGAGCAGTTCTTC. Protein: CSVGTSGSSYNEQFF.

The rearrangement uses TRBV5-4 and TRBJ2-6; TRBD1 aligns across 11 bases. With 3 bases clipped from V and 9 bases from J, the junction kept 5 bases outside the gene matches. CDR1 is SGHNT and CDR2 is YYREEE in the germline V gene (reference sequence). This CDR3 contains 15 residues. CDR3 in amino acids: CASSSGQGVYNVLTF. DNA of the CDR3: TGTGCCAGCAGCTCGGGACAGGGGGTTTACAACGTCCTGACTTTC.

The V call is TRBV11-3, the J call TRBJ2-7; D assignment may be TRBD1 or TRBD2 (6 bases each). The CDR3 is 16 amino acids. The ends were cut back, 2 bases at V and 5 bases at J, with 19 bases in the middle. CDR1 is SGHNT, CDR2 YENEEA, per germline. The CDR3 sequence: CASSLQHGGLAHEQYF. The CDR3 nucleotides are TGTGCCAGCAGCTTACAGCATGGGGGGCTGGCCCACGAGCAGTACTTC. Variable domain in full (rest from reference TRBV11-3 and TRBJ2-7): EAGVVQSPRYKIIEKKQPVAFWCNPISGHNTLYWYLQNLGQGPELLIRYENEEAVDDSQLPKDRFSAERLKGVDSTLKIQPAELGDSAVYLCASSLQHGGLAHEQYFGPGTRLTVT.

The chain has TRBV4-1 and TRBJ2-7; 7 bases line up with TRBD1. Germline lookup yields CDR1 MGHRA and CDR2 YSYEKL. V shed 0 bases and J 2 bases; nucleotides not matched to a gene: 4. There are 15 residues in the CDR3. CDR3 amino acids: CASSQETGFPYEQYF. CDR3 sequence (DNA): TGCGCCAGCAGCCAAGAGACAGGGTTCCCCTACGAGCAGTACTTC.

The J gene is TRBJ1-2, the V gene TRBV5-1, with D uncertain. The CDR3 has 13 residues. Trimming shortened V by 2 bases and J by 5 bases, and 10 bases separated the two germline ends. CDR1 and CDR2 (germline): SGHRS, YFSETQ. For the CDR3, the DNA is TGCGCCAGCAGCTTTTCGCCGGATTATGGCTACACCTTC. Amino acids: CASSFSPDYGYTF.

The chain employs TRBV5-1 and TRBJ2-1, with TRBD2 as a possible D gene (6 bases). Germline CDR1 is SGHRS and CDR2 is YFSETQ. CDR3 size: 14 residues. The germline V and J ends were trimmed by 4 bases and 0 bases, with 8 bases remaining between them. CDR3 sequence (DNA): TGCGCCAGCAGCGTGACTAGCTCCTACAATGAGCAGTTCTTC. As protein: CASSVTSSYNEQFF.

The chain recombines TRBV28 with TRBJ1-1; D unclear. The CDR3 extends over 14 amino acids. Trimming left V 6 bases short and J 4 bases short, with 15 bases between. Germline V gives CDR1 MDHEN, CDR2 SYDVKM. This CDR3 reads CASSSTARGTEAFF. Written as DNA, the CDR3 is TGTGCCAGCAGCTCCACAGCCAGAGGCACTGAAGCTTTCTTT.

The genes are TRBV29-1 and TRBJ2-3; no clear D. The CDR3 is made up of 12 amino acids. CDR1 is SQVTM, CDR2 ANQGSEA, per germline. Trimming pared 7 bases from V and 4 bases from J, leaving 12 bases between. The CDR3 sequence is CSALKGPDTQYF. The DNA for the CDR3 is TGCAGCGCCCTGAAAGGGCCAGATACGCAGTATTTT.

J is TRBJ1-4 and V is TRBV4-3, with 7 bases fitting TRBD1. The CDR3 totals 16 residues. Germline assignment: CDR1 LGHNA and CDR2 YSLEER. The V gene end was trimmed by 1 base and the J gene end by 7 bases; junction bases not matched to a gene: 9. The CDR3 region is CASSQGGRDSSEKLFF. In DNA, the CDR3 is TGCGCCAGCAGCCAAGGGGGGAGGGACAGCAGTGAAAAACTGTTTTTT.

V gene TRBV2 combines with J gene TRBJ2-7; 8 nucleotides align to TRBD2. The CDR3 length is 14 residues. Germline loops: CDR1 SNHLY, CDR2 FYNNEI. Losses at the gene ends were 4 bases for V and 0 bases for J; bases not matched to a gene: 2. CDR3 protein: CASSVSGGSYEQYF. For the CDR3, the DNA is TGTGCCAGCAGTGTGAGCGGGGGCTCCTACGAGCAGTACTTC.

This rearrangement joins TRBV5-1 to TRBJ2-3; 7 positions agree with TRBD1. Unmatched junction bases numbered 11, after V lost 4 bases and J lost 9 bases. Germline V gene sequence: CDR1 SGHRS, CDR2 YFSETQ. This CDR3 region has 14 residues. CDR3 sequence (DNA): TGCGCCAGCAGCATTGGGGACAGCTTAATCACGCAGTATTTT. Translating gives CASSIGDSLITQYF.

Of note for this clone: Different DNA sequences within this sample yield the same CDR3. The chain recombines TRBV18 with TRBJ1-5; D remains unclear. The CDR3 covers 15 residues. V was shortened by 0 bases and J by 2 bases, with 8 bases between the two germline ends. The V gene's germline CDR1 is KGHSH and CDR2 LQKENI. The CDR3 DNA is TGTGCCAGCTCACCACCGGGCGGGGGCAATCAGCCCCAGCATTTT. Encoded protein: CASSPPGGGNQPQHF.